This TCR beta chain was captured in a study of prognosis after radiotherapy for stage I lung cancer. Genomic DNA served as the source from which two-round multiplex PCR generated TCR beta CDR3 amplicons. Amplification during the initial PCR round employed primers specific to each TRBV and TRBJ gene. TCRdb re-derived calls from the multiplex PCR reads in MiXCR, one entry per CDR3 protein. The data contain about 36,000 distinct CDR3 sequences, approximately 36% of them singletons. CDR1 and CDR2 (germline): SGHTA, FQGNSA. The CDR3 is made up of 14 amino acids. After removal of 5 bases from V and 8 bases from J, the junction contained 10 bases not matched to a gene. This clonotype has a count of ten or more.

This chain links TRBV7-2 with TRBJ1-2; 8 bases align to TRBD1. This clonotype was obtained from a donor at least 50 years old with non-small cell lung cancer. The sample was PBMCs, taken before or after stereotactic body radiation therapy (not recorded which). The CDR3 DNA sequence: TGTGCCAGCAGCATTGGACAGGGAATAGGAGGCTACACCTTC. Encoded protein: CASSIGQGIGGYTF.